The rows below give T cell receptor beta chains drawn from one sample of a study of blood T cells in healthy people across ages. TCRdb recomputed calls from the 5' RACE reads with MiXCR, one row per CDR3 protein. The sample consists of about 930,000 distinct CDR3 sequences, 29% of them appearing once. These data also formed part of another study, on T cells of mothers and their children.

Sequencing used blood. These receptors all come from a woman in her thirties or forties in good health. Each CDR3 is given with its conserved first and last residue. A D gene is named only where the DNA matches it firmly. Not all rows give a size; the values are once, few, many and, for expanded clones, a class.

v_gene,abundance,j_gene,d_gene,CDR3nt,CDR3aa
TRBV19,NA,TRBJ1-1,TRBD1,TGTGCCAGCCGAAGGGGGCAGGGCGAGTCGACTGAAGCTTTCTTT,CASRRGQGESTEAFF
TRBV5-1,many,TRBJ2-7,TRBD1,TGCGCCAGCAGCCATGGACAGGGCGCCTACGAGCAGTACTTC,CASSHGQGAYEQYF
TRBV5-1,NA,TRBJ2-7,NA,TGCGCCAGCAGCTTGGCCGTAGGGGTAGGGTACGAGCAGTACTTC,CASSLAVGVGYEQYF
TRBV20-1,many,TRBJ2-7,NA,TGCAGTGCTAGGAAGGCCGGTAACTACGAGCAGTACTTC,CSARKAGNYEQYF
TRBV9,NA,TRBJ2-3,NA,TGTGCCAGCAGCATTTTAGCTGGCGACACAGATACGCAGTATTTT,CASSILAGDTDTQYF
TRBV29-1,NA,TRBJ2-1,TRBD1,TGCAGCGTTGGGACAGGGTTGCCCTACAATGAGCAGTTCTTC,CSVGTGLPYNEQFF
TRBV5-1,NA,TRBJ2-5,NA,TGCGCCGGCAGCCGGGACGCCACTAATGAGCAGTACTTC,CAGSRDATNEQYF
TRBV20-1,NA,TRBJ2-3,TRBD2,TGCAGTGCTAGTCGACTAGCGGGAGGTTTCACAGATACGCAGTATTTT,CSASRLAGGFTDTQYF
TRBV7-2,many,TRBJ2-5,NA,TGTGCCAGCAGCTTAGACAGCGTAGAGACCCAGTACTTC,CASSLDSVETQYF
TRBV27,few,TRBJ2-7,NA,TGTGCCAGCGGCCTTGGGGCAGGGACCTACGAGCAGTACTTC,CASGLGAGTYEQYF
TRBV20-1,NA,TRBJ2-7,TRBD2,TGCAGTGGTAGCGGGAGGAACTACGAGCAGTACTTC,CSGSGRNYEQYF